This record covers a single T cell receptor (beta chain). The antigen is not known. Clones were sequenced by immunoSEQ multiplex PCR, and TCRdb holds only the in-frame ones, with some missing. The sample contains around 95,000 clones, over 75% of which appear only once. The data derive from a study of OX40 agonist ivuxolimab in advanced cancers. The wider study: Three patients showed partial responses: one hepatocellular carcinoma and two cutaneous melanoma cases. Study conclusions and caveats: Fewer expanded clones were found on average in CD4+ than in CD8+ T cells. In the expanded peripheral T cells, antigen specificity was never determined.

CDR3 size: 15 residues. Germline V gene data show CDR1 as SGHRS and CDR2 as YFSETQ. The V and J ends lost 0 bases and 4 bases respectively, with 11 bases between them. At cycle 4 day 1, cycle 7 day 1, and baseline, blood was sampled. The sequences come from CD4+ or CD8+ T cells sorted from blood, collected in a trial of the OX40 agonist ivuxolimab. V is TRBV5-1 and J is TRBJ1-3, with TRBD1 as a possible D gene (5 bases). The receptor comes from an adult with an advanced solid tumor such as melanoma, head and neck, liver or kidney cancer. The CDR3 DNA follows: TGCGCCAGCAGCTTGGATTCCAGGGCCGGAAACACCATATATTTT. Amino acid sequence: CASSLDSRAGNTIYF. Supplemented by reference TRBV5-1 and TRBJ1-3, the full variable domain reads KAGVTQTPRYLIKTRGQQVTLSCSPISGHRSVSWYQQTPGQGLQFLFEYFSETQRNKGNFPGRFSGRQFSNSRSEMNVSTLELGDSALYLCASSLDSRAGNTIYFGEGSWLTVV.